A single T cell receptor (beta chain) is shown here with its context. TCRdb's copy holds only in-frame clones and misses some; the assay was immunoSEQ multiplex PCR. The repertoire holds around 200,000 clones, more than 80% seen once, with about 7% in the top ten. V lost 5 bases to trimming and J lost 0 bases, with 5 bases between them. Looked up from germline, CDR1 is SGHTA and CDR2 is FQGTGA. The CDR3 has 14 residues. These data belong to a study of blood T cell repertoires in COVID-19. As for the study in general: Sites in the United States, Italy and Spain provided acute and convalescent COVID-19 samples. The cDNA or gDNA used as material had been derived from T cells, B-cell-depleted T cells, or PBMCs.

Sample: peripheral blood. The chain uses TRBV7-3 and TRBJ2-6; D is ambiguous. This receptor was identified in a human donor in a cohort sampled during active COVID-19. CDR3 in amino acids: CASSPVSGANVLTF. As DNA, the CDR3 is TGTGCCAGCAGCCCCGTCTCTGGGGCCAACGTCCTGACTTTC.